This paragraph covers one T cell receptor (beta chain) sequence. Trimming removed 3 bases from V and 0 bases from J, with 9 bases in between. This CDR3 spans 14 amino acids. Germline loops: CDR1 SGHTS, CDR2 YDEGEE. The data were obtained in a study of fetal regulatory T cell absence and autoimmunity. The assay was immunoSEQ multiplex PCR, and TCRdb's table has in-frame clones only and misses some. This table has about 95,000 clones, more than 70% appearing once. The origin of this receptor is a male donor with IPEX syndrome. J is TRBJ1-2 and V is TRBV5-8; possibly TRBD1 for D (6 bases). Sequenced material: pancreas tissue. DNA of the CDR3: TGTGCCAGCAGCTATCGGACAGCTAACTATGGCTACACCTTC. This encodes CASSYRTANYGYTF.